The source of this TCR beta chain is a study of T-cell reconstitution after alpha-beta-depleted transplantation in children. There are many counts of this clonotype. Library preparation (for TCRbeta) was performed with unique molecular identifiers. TCRdb called the PCR reads again in MiXCR, with one record for every CDR3 protein. The sample holds approximately 270,000 distinct CDR3 sequences, around 9.6% seen once. CDR1 and CDR2 from the germline V gene are DFQATT and SNEGSKA (reference sequence). The CDR3 loop spans 13 amino acids. Losses at the gene ends were 4 bases for V and 1 base for J; bases not matched to a gene: 2.

The sequence came from a human donor who donated a stem cell graft to a child with SCID. The chain links TRBV20-1 to TRBJ2-5; 8 bases are shared with TRBD1. Sequenced material: PBMCs from the stem cell graft donor, taken from the stem cell graft. CDR3 in DNA: TGCAGTGCTATGACAGGGGCCCAAGAGACCCAGTACTTC. Residues: CSAMTGAQETQYF.